This T cell receptor (beta chain) appears in the sequencing data of a study of T cell repertoires in cytomegalovirus infection. Across the study: The authors relied on CMV epitopes, both recently identified HLA-C-restricted and well-studied HLA-B-restricted. CMV infection together with matching HLA type was indicated by public TCR beta signatures.

In regard to this clonotype: The antigen is not known.

Study findings and constraints: Individuals carrying CMV plus the relevant HLA were identified by cumulative frequency of public TCR beta families. HLA-C-restricted CMV clonotypes gave the most frequent clonotype in two of eight donors.

TCRdb re-called the reads with MiXCR, one entry per CDR3 protein. Seen here are fewer than 900,000 distinct CDR3 sequences, approximately 32% observed once, and the top ten hold 10% to 15%. The CDR3 has 12 residues. The V and J ends lost 3 bases and 6 bases respectively, with 9 bases between them. The V and J genes are TRBV12-3 or TRBV12-4 and TRBJ2-7; D is undetermined. This clonotype was obtained from a human donor in good health (CMV status not recorded). Some clones in this sample may be carry-over from other donors' samples. The sequencing used cultured CD8+ T cells from PBMCs, collected from culture after CMV antigen stimulation. The CDR3 reads CASSLALSEQYF. CDR3 DNA sequence: TGTGCCAGCAGTTTGGCTCTCTCCGAGCAGTACTTC.